Sequencing of this T cell receptor (beta chain) was carried out in a study of graft-versus-host responses after intestinal transplantation. On the study more broadly: Transplants given to recipients were multivisceral, liver-intestinal, or isolated intestinal. Each patient got anti-thymocyte globulin induction, then tacrolimus and steroids for about 3 years. Study-level results: GvH clones occurred in recipient marrow; some first appeared in ileum or blood. Subjects displaying graft-donor T cell macrochimerism possessed elevated graft-versus-host to host-versus-graft clonal ratios inside allografts.

To note about this clone: Its antigen remains unknown.

Generated by immunoSEQ multiplex PCR, the TCRdb table keeps only in-frame clones and is missing some. The sample holds tens of thousands of clones, about 93% seen once. Germline values: CDR1 MNHEY, CDR2 SVGAGI. There are 15 residues in the CDR3. Trimming stripped 3 bases from V and 2 bases from J, with 11 bases between. The sequence derives from a human patient who received an intestinal transplant, so some T cells may come from the graft donor. Sequencing was performed on PBMCs, taken 750 to 800 days after a first intestinal transplant, on the day of a second. V gene TRBV6-5 combines with J gene TRBJ1-3; no definite D call. Here the CDR3 reads CASSYDGSPGNTIYF. DNA for the CDR3: TGTGCCAGCAGTTATGACGGGAGCCCTGGAAACACCATATATTTT.